The sequence of this TCR beta chain was determined in a study of blood T cell repertoires in COVID-19 (dated by TCRdb to the early 2020s). In the study overall: Collaborator samples came from the United States, Italy and Spain and covered acute and convalescent phases of COVID-19. The material from the prospective study consisted of cDNA or gDNA derived from T cells, B-cell-depleted T cells, or PBMCs. The dataset comprised deeply sampled blood TCRbeta repertoires from subjects exposed to, actively infected with, or recovered from COVID-19. A freely available public database, intended as a resource for researchers studying the immune response to SARS-CoV-2, is where the repertoires were released. Where available, HLA class I and class II types were obtained from metadata supplied by the sample provider rather than from assay-based typing. Sample metadata almost always included a de-identified subject ID, COVID-19 status, age in years and sex. Samples came from the ongoing ImmuneRACE study (first 160 participants) plus 1,254 subjects from 6 global collaborators.

The CDR3 runs 18 residues from the cysteine to the phenylalanine. The kept DNA is CDR3 alone, 54 bases in frame from the first base. The CDR1 and CDR2 encoded by the germline V gene are SGHTA and FQGNSA. For this chain, trimming is 4 bases at the V end and 1 base at the J end, and the number of junction bases without a gene match is 12. Whole blood was collected in K2EDTA tubes by collaborating institutions according to the institutions' own protocols. For TCRbeta analysis, collaborators shipped samples in one of three forms: frozen whole blood, isolated PBMCs, or DNA extracted from either of those sample types. General conclusions and limits of the study: The quantity of clinical and demographic metadata differed by source and by participant and was supplied without curation.

The immunoSEQ Assay, a bias-controlled multiplex PCR, was used to amplify TCRbeta CDR3 regions from genomic DNA. As for the authors' bioinformatics: Nucleated cell counts per sample were estimated from amplification of reference gene primers within the assay. To quantify the absolute abundance of each unique TCRbeta CDR3 rearrangement, sequence reads were collapsed and filtered. For each sample, productive Simpson clonality was calculated as the square root of Simpson's diversity index over productive rearrangements. The table was pulled from immuneACCESS by TCRdb, which kept in-frame rearrangements only. Such tables lose some clones; where checked, under half of the loss comes from unresolved V genes, and the rest has no known cause. That table supplies the V and J calls and clone size; D and trimming were determined from the DNA. Counted in this sample were over 200,000 clones; 83% of them appeared once. The top ten hold around 5.4% of the sample.

Remarks on this clone: The antigen it binds to is not known. No much larger clone is present one base from it, and per-base qualities are unavailable.

The sample taken for sequencing was peripheral blood. This sequence was found in a man at least 80 years old with acute or convalescent COVID-19. The chain couples TRBV7-2 to TRBJ2-7; 11 nucleotides in the junction match TRBD2. The sequenced DNA is TGTGCCAGCAGCTCGCTGACTAGCGGGGTAGGAAGGTCCTACGAGCAGTACTTC. Its protein product is CASSSLTSGVGRSYEQYF.